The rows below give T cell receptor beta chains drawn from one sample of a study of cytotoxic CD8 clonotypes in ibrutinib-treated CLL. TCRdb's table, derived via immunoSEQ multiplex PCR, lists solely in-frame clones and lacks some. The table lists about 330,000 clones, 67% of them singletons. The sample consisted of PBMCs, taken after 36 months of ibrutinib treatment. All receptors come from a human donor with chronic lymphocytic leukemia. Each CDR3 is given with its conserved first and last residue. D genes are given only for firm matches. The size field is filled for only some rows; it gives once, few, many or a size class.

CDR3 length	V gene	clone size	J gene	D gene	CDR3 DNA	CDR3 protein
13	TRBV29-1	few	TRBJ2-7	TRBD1	TGCAGCGCTCCGGGACAGAGGACCTACGAGCAGTACTTC	CSAPGQRTYEQYF
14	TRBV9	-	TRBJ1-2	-	TGTGCCAGCAATGAGGGAAGCCCTAACTATGGCTACACCTTC	CASNEGSPNYGYTF
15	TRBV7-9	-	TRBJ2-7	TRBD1	TGTGCCAGCAGCTCACCGGGACAGGGTCCCTACGAGCAGTACTTC	CASSSPGQGPYEQYF
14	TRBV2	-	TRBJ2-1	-	TGTGCCAGCAGTGGCCGGCAACCGTACAATGAGCAGTTCTTC	CASSGRQPYNEQFF
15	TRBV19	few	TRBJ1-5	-	TGTGCCTCCCAACTCGACATCGGAGGGAGTCAGCCCCAGCATTTT	CASQLDIGGSQPQHF
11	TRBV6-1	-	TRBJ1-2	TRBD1	TGTGCCAGCAGTAACAGGGGTGGCTACACCTTC	CASSNRGGYTF
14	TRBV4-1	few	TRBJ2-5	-	TGCGCCAGCAGTCCCCCAGGGGAGGGGGAGACCCAGTACTTC	CASSPPGEGETQYF
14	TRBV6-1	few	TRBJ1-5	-	TGTGCCAGCACCACAGGGTCGGCGAATCAGCCCCAGCATTTT	CASTTGSANQPQHF
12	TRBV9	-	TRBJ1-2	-	TGTGCCAGCAGCCCCGACCCCTACGGCTACACCTTC	CASSPDPYGYTF
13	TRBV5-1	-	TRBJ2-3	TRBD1	TGCGCCAGCAGCCGACAGGGAACAGATACGCAGTATTTT	CASSRQGTDTQYF
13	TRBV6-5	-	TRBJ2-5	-	TGTGCCAGCAGTCAGGGTTTGTCGGAGACCCAGTACTTC	CASSQGLSETQYF
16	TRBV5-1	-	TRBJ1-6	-	TGCGCCAGCAGCTTGGTATCAGGGTCTTATAATTCACCCCTCCACTTT	CASSLVSGSYNSPLHF
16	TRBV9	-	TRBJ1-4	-	TGTGCCAGCAGCGTAGAGGGACTCACAACTAATGAAAAACTGTTTTTT	CASSVEGLTTNEKLFF
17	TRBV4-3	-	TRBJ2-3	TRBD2	TGCGCCAGCAGCCAAAGGAGCCCTAGCGGGTTTTCAGATACGCAGTATTTT	CASSQRSPSGFSDTQYF
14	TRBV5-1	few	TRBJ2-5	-	TGCGCCAGCAGCTTGGCCCCAGGGCAGGAGACCCAGTACTTC	CASSLAPGQETQYF
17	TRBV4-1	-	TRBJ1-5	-	TGCGCCAGCAGCACCCGATACCGGGACGGAATTAATCAGCCCCAGCATTTT	CASSTRYRDGINQPQHF
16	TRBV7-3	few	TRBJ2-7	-	TGTGCCAGCAGCAAAACCCTGGACAGTCAATCCTACGAGCAGTACTTC	CASSKTLDSQSYEQYF
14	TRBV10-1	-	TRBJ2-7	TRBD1	TGCGCCAGCAGCGACAGGGGGACCTCCTACGAGCAGTACTTC	CASSDRGTSYEQYF
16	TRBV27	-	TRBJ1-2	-	TGTGCCAGCAGTTTATTACTTCGTGGAGGTCCCAGTGGCTACACCTTC	CASSLLLRGGPSGYTF
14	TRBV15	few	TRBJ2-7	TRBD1	TGTGCCACCAGCCGAGGACAGGGCTCCTACGAGCAGTACTTC	CATSRGQGSYEQYF
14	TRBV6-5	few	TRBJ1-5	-	TGTGCCAGCAGTCACGGGGGGGCAAATCAGCCCCAGCATTTT	CASSHGGANQPQHF
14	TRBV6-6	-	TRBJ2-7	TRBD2	TGTGCCAGCAGAGAGACTAGCGGTGCCTACGAGCAGTACTTC	CASRETSGAYEQYF
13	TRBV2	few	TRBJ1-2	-	TGTGCCAGCAGACTGGACAGTAACTATGGCTACACCTTC	CASRLDSNYGYTF
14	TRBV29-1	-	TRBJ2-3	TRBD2	TGCAGCGTTGAAGGACGACTAGCTGGAGATACGCAGTATTTT	CSVEGRLAGDTQYF
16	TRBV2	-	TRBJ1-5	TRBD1	TGTGCCGTAAGGACAGGGATTGAGCCTAGCAATCAGCCCCAGCATTTT	CAVRTGIEPSNQPQHF
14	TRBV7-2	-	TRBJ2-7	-	TGTGCCAGCAGCTTTCGGCAGGGGGGGGACGAGCAGTACTTC	CASSFRQGGDEQYF
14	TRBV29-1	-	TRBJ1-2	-	TGCAGCGTTGAATGGGGGTTGAGTCGTTATGGCTACACCTTC	CSVEWGLSRYGYTF
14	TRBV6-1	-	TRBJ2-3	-	TGTGCCAGCAGTGAAATGGTGGCCACAGATACGCAGTATTTT	CASSEMVATDTQYF
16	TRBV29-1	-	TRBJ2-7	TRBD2	TGCAGCGTGTCGTCATTTGGGACTAGAAACTTCTACGAGCAGTACTTC	CSVSSFGTRNFYEQYF
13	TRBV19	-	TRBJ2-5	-	TGTGCCAGTAGTATAGAAGGGGAAGAGACCCAGTACTTC	CASSIEGEETQYF
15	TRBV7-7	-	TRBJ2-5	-	TGTGCCAGCAGCCCAGAAGGTATCTCCCAAGAGACCCAGTACTTC	CASSPEGISQETQYF
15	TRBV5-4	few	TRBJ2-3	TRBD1	TGTGCCAGCAGCCCGGGACAGACTAGCACAGATACGCAGTATTTT	CASSPGQTSTDTQYF
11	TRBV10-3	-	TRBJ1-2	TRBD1	TGTGCCATCAGGGACAGGGGAAAAGTCACCTTC	CAIRDRGKVTF
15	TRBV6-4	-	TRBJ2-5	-	TGTGCCAGCAGTGACTCGAAGGGCCTCCAAGAGACCCAGTACTTC	CASSDSKGLQETQYF
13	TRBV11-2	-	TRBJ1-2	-	TGTGCCAGCAGCTTAGTGTCTAACTATGGCTACACCTTC	CASSLVSNYGYTF
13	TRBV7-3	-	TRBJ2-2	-	TGTGCCAGCAGCCCCAGGAGGACCGGGGAGCTGTTTTTT	CASSPRRTGELFF
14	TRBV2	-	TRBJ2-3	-	TGTGCCAGCGTGAAGGGTACTAGCACAGATACGCAGTATTTT	CASVKGTSTDTQYF
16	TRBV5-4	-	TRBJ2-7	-	TGTGCCAGCAGCTTGGGTTCCGGACTAAGTGGCTACGAGCAGTACTTC	CASSLGSGLSGYEQYF
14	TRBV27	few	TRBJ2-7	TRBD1	TGTGCCAGCAGTAGTTGGGACAGTACCTACGAGCAGTACTTC	CASSSWDSTYEQYF
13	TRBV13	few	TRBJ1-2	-	TGTGCCAGCAGTTCGACGGGTAACTATGGCTACACCTTC	CASSSTGNYGYTF
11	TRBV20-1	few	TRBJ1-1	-	TGCAGTGCTAGAGAAGACACTGAAGCTTTCTTT	CSAREDTEAFF
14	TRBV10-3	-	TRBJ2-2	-	TGTGCCATCAGCGCCGAACAGATTATCGGGGAGCTGTTTTTT	CAISAEQIIGELFF
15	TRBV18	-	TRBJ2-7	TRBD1	TGTGCCAGCTCACCCCTACAGGGGGCGGTATACGAGCAGTACTTC	CASSPLQGAVYEQYF
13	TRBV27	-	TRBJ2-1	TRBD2	TGTGCCACCGGGGGGGGTAGCGACCCGAAACAGTTCTTC	CATGGGSDPKQFF
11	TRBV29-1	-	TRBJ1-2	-	TGCAGCGTTGCACAGCTTTATGGCTACACCTTC	CSVAQLYGYTF
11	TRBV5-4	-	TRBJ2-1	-	TGTGCCAGCAGCTTGCGTGGGCTGGAGTTCTTC	CASSLRGLEFF
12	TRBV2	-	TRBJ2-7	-	TGTGCCAGCAGGAGAGACAACTACGAGCAGTACTTC	CASRRDNYEQYF
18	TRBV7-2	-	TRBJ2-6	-	TGTGCCAGCAGCTTCGACACAGGGTATCTCCCTGGGGCCAACGTCCTGACTTTC	CASSFDTGYLPGANVLTF
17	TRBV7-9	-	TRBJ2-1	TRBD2	TGTGCCAGCAGTTGGGGGCCGCGGGAGGGCCGCTCGGATGAGCAGTTCTTC	CASSWGPREGRSDEQFF
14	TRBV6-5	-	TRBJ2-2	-	TGTGCCAGCAGTTACAACGGGGTGACCGGGGAGCTGTTTTTT	CASSYNGVTGELFF
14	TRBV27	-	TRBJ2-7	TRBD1	TGTGCCAGCAGTTTATCACAGGGGGCTGGTGAGCAGTACTTC	CASSLSQGAGEQYF
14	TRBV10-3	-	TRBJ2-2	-	TGTGCCATCAGTGCACCGGAAAACACCGGGGAGCTGTTTTTT	CAISAPENTGELFF
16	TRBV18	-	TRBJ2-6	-	TGTGCCAGCTCACCTCTCAGGGCCTCTGGGGCCAACGTCCTGACTTTC	CASSPLRASGANVLTF
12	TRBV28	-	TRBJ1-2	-	TGTGCCAGCAGAACGGGGCTCTATGGCTACACCTTC	CASRTGLYGYTF
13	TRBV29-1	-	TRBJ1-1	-	TGCAGCGTTCGGGGACGTCAGAACACTGAAGCTTTCTTT	CSVRGRQNTEAFF
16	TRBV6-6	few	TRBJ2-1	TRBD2	TGTGCCAGCAGTACCCAGGGACTAGCGGTTATCAATGAGCAGTTCTTC	CASSTQGLAVINEQFF
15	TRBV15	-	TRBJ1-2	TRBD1	TGTGCCACCAGCAGACTAAGAGGGGGCGGCTATGGCTACACCTTC	CATSRLRGGGYGYTF
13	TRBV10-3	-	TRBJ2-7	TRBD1	TGTGCCATCAGTCTGGGACAGGGTTACGAGCAGTACTTC	CAISLGQGYEQYF
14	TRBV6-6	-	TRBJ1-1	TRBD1	TGTGCCAGCAGGACGGACAGGTTGAACACTGAAGCTTTCTTT	CASRTDRLNTEAFF
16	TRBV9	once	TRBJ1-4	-	TGTGCCAGCAGCGTAGGCGGATCGAGGGAGAATGAAAAACTGTTTTTT	CASSVGGSRENEKLFF